The 20 T cell receptor beta chains below all came from one sample that was sequenced in a study of T cells expressing NK-cell markers. TCRdb reanalyzed the 5' RACE reads and collapses them to one entry per CDR3 protein, without DNA. This sample lists 450,000 to 600,000 distinct CDR3 sequences; its ten largest clones have approximately 3.6%. Specimen: blood T cells: a sorted CD56 or NKG2C T cell subset, CD4+ or CD8+ T cells, or bulk PBMC T cells (not recorded which). The receptors were gathered from a man between 18 and 29 years old in good health.

The chain combines TRBV28 with TRBJ2-7. This CDR3 is built from 12 residues. Germline V CDR1 and CDR2: MDHEN, SYDVKM. The CDR3 here is CAHRNGYGEQYF.

The chain joins TRBV29-1 to TRBJ1-5; TCRdb gives TRBD1 as the D gene, but with no DNA this cannot be confirmed. CDR1 and CDR2 (germline): SQVTM, ANQGSEA. This CDR3 has 13 amino acids. The CDR3 spells CSVVTGQNQPQHF. The complete variable domain, with remaining parts taken from reference TRBV29-1 and TRBJ1-5, reads SAVISQKPSRDICQRGTSLTIQCQVDSQVTMMFWYRQQPGQSLTLIATANQGSEATYESGFVIDKFPISRPNLTFSTLTVSNMSPEDSSIYLCSVVTGQNQPQHFGDGTRLSIL.

The chain joins TRBV11-2 to TRBJ2-7; TCRdb selects TRBD1, and the lack of DNA leaves this call unchecked. Germline V lookup: CDR1 SGHAT, CDR2 FQNNGV. The CDR3 extends over 15 amino acids. CDR3 region: CASSLFEGTRYEQYF.

The gene calls are TRBV20-1 and TRBJ2-2; TCRdb designates TRBD2, a call that cannot be tested without DNA. This CDR3 contains 17 residues. CDR1 is DFQATT, CDR2 SNEGSKA, per germline (reference sequence). The CDR3 spells CSAWRTSGRGYSGELFF.

J is TRBJ2-3 and V is TRBV5-4. The CDR3 loop spans 13 amino acids. Germline assignment: CDR1 SGHNT and CDR2 YYREEE (reference sequence). This CDR3 is CASSLTDTDTQYF.

The chain employs TRBV20-1 and TRBJ2-3; lacking DNA, the TRBD2 call made by TCRdb goes unchecked. Germline V lookup: CDR1 DFQATT, CDR2 SNEGSKA (reference sequence). CDR3 length: 16 amino acids. CDR3 in amino acids: CSARDSGRVLSHTQYF.

The J gene is TRBJ1-6, the V gene TRBV20-1; checking the TCRdb D call of TRBD1 is not possible without DNA. Germline loops: CDR1 DFQATT, CDR2 SNEGSKA (reference sequence). The CDR3 extends over 14 amino acids. CDR3 in amino acids: CSAPRGGDNSPLHF.

The chain is built from TRBV30 and TRBJ1-4. Germline values: CDR1 GTSNPN, CDR2 SVGIG (reference sequence). CDR3 size: 18 residues. CDR3 loop: CAWSDGWQSYATNEKLFF. The whole variable domain, remainder taken from reference TRBV30 and TRBJ1-4, is SQTIHQWPATLVQPVGSPLSLECTVEGTSNPNLYWYRQAAGRGLQLLFYSVGIGQISSEVPQNLSASRPQDRQFILSSKKLLLSDSGFYLCAWSDGWQSYATNEKLFFGSGTQLSVL.

The rearrangement joins TRBV5-5 to TRBJ2-7. Per germline, CDR1 SGHKS and CDR2 YYEKEE (reference sequence). CDR3 length: 15 amino acids. CDR3 sequence reads: CASTLGLATSYEQYF.

The chain recombines TRBV20-1 with TRBJ2-1; TCRdb's D gene call, TRBD1, goes unchecked for lack of DNA. CDR1 and CDR2 from the germline V gene are DFQATT and SNEGSKA (reference sequence). The CDR3 length is 14 residues. CDR3 residues: CSGSVGDSYNEQFF.

The chain carries TRBV7-3 and TRBJ1-1; TCRdb's D gene call, TRBD1, goes unchecked for lack of DNA. There are 16 residues in the CDR3. Germline V gene lookup returns CDR1 SGHTA and CDR2 FQGTGA. The chain's CDR3 is CASSSGQGALNTEAFF.

This chain uses TRBV7-9 with TRBJ1-4. There are 14 residues in the CDR3. CDR1 SEHNR and CDR2 FQNEAQ come from the germline V gene (reference sequence). The CDR3 reads CASSFSSTGEKLFF.

The chain recombines TRBV20-1 with TRBJ1-1; TCRdb's assignment of TRBD1 cannot be checked, as there is no DNA. The CDR3 sequence is 15 residues long. CDR1 DFQATT and CDR2 SNEGSKA come from the germline V gene (reference sequence). The CDR3 loop reads CSAILSQGLNTEAFF.

The J gene is TRBJ2-7, the V gene TRBV7-9. The CDR3 totals 15 residues. The germline gives CDR1 SEHNR, CDR2 FQNEAQ (reference sequence). CDR3 loop: CASSLVGRGYYEQYF.

V usage is TRBV7-9 and J usage is TRBJ2-1; as DNA is missing, the TRBD1 call by TCRdb cannot be tested. The CDR3 loop spans 15 amino acids. From germline, CDR1 is SEHNR and CDR2 FQNEAQ (reference sequence). CDR3 sequence reads: CASSADRGLYNEQFF.

This sequence joins TRBV4-1 and TRBJ2-2; TCRdb outputs TRBD1, but without DNA this stays unchecked. CDR3 length equals 16 residues. From germline, CDR1 is MGHRA and CDR2 YSYEKL. CDR3 in amino acids: CASSQETGEITGELFF.

This chain links TRBV7-3 with TRBJ2-5; TCRdb's assignment of TRBD2 cannot be checked, as there is no DNA. Germline V gene sequence: CDR1 SGHTA, CDR2 FQGTGA. The CDR3 contains 15 residues. The CDR3 loop reads CASSLRGTREETQYF.

The chain uses TRBV20-1 and TRBJ2-1; checking the TCRdb D call of TRBD2 is not possible without DNA. Germline values: CDR1 DFQATT, CDR2 SNEGSKA (reference sequence). CDR3 length: 16 residues. CDR3 sequence: CSARDLGIAGDNEQFF.

The chain recombines TRBV4-3 with TRBJ1-1; checking the TCRdb D call of TRBD1 is not possible without DNA. Germline V CDR1 and CDR2: LGHNA, YSLEER. This CDR3 has 15 amino acids. Here the CDR3 reads CASSQSGTLNTEAFF.

The J gene is TRBJ2-1, the V gene TRBV10-3. Germline CDR1 and CDR2: ENHRY and SYGVKD. CDR3 length equals 11 residues. CDR3 protein: CATTASNEQFF.